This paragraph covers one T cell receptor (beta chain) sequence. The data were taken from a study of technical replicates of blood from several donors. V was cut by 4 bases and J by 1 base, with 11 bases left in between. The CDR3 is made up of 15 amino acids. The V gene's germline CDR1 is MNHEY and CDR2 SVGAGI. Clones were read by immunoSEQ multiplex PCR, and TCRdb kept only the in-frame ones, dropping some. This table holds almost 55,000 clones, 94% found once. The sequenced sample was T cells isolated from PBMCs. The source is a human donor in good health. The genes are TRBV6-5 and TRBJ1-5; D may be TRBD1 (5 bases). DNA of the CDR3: TGTGCCAGCAGTTGGGACGGGAGCAGCAATCAGCCCCAGCATTTT. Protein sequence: CASSWDGSSNQPQHF.